This T cell receptor beta chain was observed in a study of human T cells and chemical hapten exposure. Study-level information: Weekly administration of diphenylcyclopropenone to the scalp of patients continued throughout the roughly 25-week study. Per-sample TCR yield variation was attributed mainly to small pooled library volume differences.

Time point reported: patch test 1, 2 weeks after DPC sensitization. Treatment meaning: therapeutic diphenylcyclopropenone sensitization with weekly scalp DPC. Sample donors consisted of patients with alopecia, aged 18 to 70 years, who were suitable for DPC. The template was total RNA from unfractionated whole blood. TCRdb reprocessed the RACE reads via MiXCR and lists one record per CDR3 protein. The data show about 81,000 distinct CDR3 sequences, around 7% seen once. V lost 3 bases to trimming and J lost 7 bases; unmatched junction nucleotides: 6. The CDR3 runs 14 residues. The sample here was whole blood, taken in connection with sensitization to the hapten diphenylcyclopropenone (DPC). The sequence was collected from a woman aged 25 to 39 with alopecia areata. Some clones in this sample may be carry-over from other donors' samples. V usage is TRBV12-3 or TRBV12-4 and J usage is TRBJ1-2, with TRBD1 matching over 9 bases. The CDR3 is CASSLGQGLVGYTF. CDR3 bases: TGTGCCAGCAGTTTGGGACAGGGCTTGGTTGGCTACACCTTC.